The present T cell receptor (beta chain) was sequenced within a study of human T cells and chemical hapten exposure. Study summary: The study lasted around 22 weeks, and patients were dosed weekly with diphenylcyclopropenone on the scalp throughout. General observations from the study: There was a positive correlation between PT1 expanded TCR counts and patch test score.

Time point indicated: patch test 1, 2 weeks after DPC sensitization. Treatment noted: therapeutic diphenylcyclopropenone sensitization with weekly scalp DPC. MiXCR, run by TCRdb on the RACE reads, gives a single entry per CDR3 protein. The table has 80,000 to 100,000 distinct CDR3 sequences, under 9% seen once. The germline V gene has CDR1 SGHRS and CDR2 YFSETQ. V was shortened by 7 bases and J by 2 bases, with 14 bases between the two germline ends. This CDR3 region has 14 residues. About this clonotype: Its specificity is not known.

The starting material was whole blood, obtained in connection with sensitization to the hapten diphenylcyclopropenone (DPC). This TCR was sampled from a woman in her 30s with alopecia areata. Some clones in this sample may be carry-over from other donors' samples. This chain uses TRBV5-1 with TRBJ2-3, with a possible D match to TRBD2 (5 bases). CDR3 bases: TGCGCCAGCGCCCCGGACTCGACCACAGATACGCAGTATTTT. Protein product: CASAPDSTTDTQYF.